Below are 8 T cell receptor beta chains sequenced from a single sample in a study of cytomegalovirus exposure and HLA in healthy donors. The primer mix had 60 Vbeta and 13 Jbeta primers. This table comes from immunoSEQ multiplex PCR, and its TCRdb copy is limited to in-frame clones, with some not included. The table includes roughly 71,000 clones, 65% to 70% detected once. Source material: PBMCs. The receptors here all came from a man between 35 and 55 years old in good health and CMV-seropositive.

This clone was recorded once. Here the CDR3 DNA reads TGTGCCAGTAGTATGGGGGGGTTTGAAAAACTGTTTTTT. Translated: CASSMGGFEKLFF. The J gene is TRBJ1-4, the V gene TRBV19; a possible D gene is TRBD1 (5 bases). The CDR3 runs 13 residues. V was shortened by 3 bases and J by 7 bases, with 9 bases between the two germline ends. Per germline, CDR1 LNHDA and CDR2 SQIVND (reference sequence).

This clone was counted only a few times. The rearrangement uses TRBV19 and TRBJ2-5; 8 bases are shared with TRBD2. The CDR3 loop spans 16 amino acids. The V and J ends lost 5 bases and 0 bases, in that order; junction bases with no gene match: 8. Germline V gene lookup returns CDR1 LNHDA and CDR2 SQIVND (reference sequence). CDR3 in DNA: TGTGCCAGTAGTGAGGCTAGCGGGTTTAACCAAGAGACCCAGTACTTC. Protein product: CASSEASGFNQETQYF.

This clone has only a few counts. The chain has TRBV7-2 and TRBJ2-7, with TRBD1 matching 8 bases. The CDR3 is made up of 14 amino acids. Losses at the gene ends were 4 bases for V and 3 bases for J; bases not matched to a gene: 5. Germline-derived CDR1 and CDR2 are SGHTA and FQGNSA. Here the CDR3 reads CASSSRTGIYEQYF. The CDR3 DNA sequence: TGTGCCAGCAGCTCCCGGACAGGGATCTACGAGCAGTACTTC.

The rearrangement uses TRBV27 and TRBJ2-2, with D hard to call. Germline V gene sequence: CDR1 MNHEY, CDR2 SMNVEV (reference sequence). The CDR3 loop spans 12 amino acids. Between the trimmed V and J ends, which lost 3 bases and 6 bases, there was a span of 5 bases. This CDR3 reads CASSFISGELFF. CDR3 DNA sequence: TGTGCCAGCAGTTTTATTTCCGGGGAGCTGTTTTTT.

The chain couples TRBV5-6 to TRBJ2-5, with TRBD2 identical over 10 bases. This CDR3 contains 15 residues. Trimming cost V 3 bases and J 3 bases; bases outside gene matches: 5. Per germline, CDR1 SGHDT and CDR2 YYEEEE. Here the CDR3 reads CASSSLGTSEETQYF. The CDR3 nucleotides read TGTGCCAGCAGCTCGCTGGGGACTAGCGAAGAGACCCAGTACTTC.

The rearrangement uses TRBV5-1 and TRBJ2-7; the D gene is possibly TRBD1 (6 bases). The V and J ends lost 5 bases and 0 bases respectively, with 21 bases between them. Germline assignment: CDR1 SGHRS and CDR2 YFSETQ. The CDR3 is made up of 17 amino acids. CDR3 in DNA: TGCGCCAGCAGTTACGAGACAGGATTCTCGAGCTCCTACGAGCAGTACTTC. Protein product: CASSYETGFSSSYEQYF.

This chain uses TRBV30 with TRBJ1-1; D gene ambiguous. The CDR3 spans 13 residues. V was cut by 2 bases and J by 2 bases, with 9 bases left in between. Germline CDR1 and CDR2: GTSNPN and SVGIG (reference sequence). The CDR3 region has the DNA TGTGCCTGGAGTCGGCAGGAAAACACTGAAGCTTTCTTT. Residues: CAWSRQENTEAFF.

The gene calls are TRBV19 and TRBJ2-5; TRBD2 aligns across 9 bases. CDR3 length: 16 amino acids. The germline gives CDR1 LNHDA, CDR2 SQIVND (reference sequence). Losses at the gene ends were 3 bases for V and 5 bases for J; bases not matched to a gene: 10. The CDR3 region is CASSIAAGGSVETQYF. Here the CDR3 DNA reads TGTGCCAGTAGTATCGCAGCGGGGGGCTCCGTTGAGACCCAGTACTTC.